The clone carrying this TCR beta chain has a handful of counts. Its target is not known. This sample was included in a study of beta chain features in type 1 diabetes. Expressed TCRB transcripts were sequenced, since all the RNA that had been isolated was reverse transcribed. Sequenced by immunoSEQ multiplex PCR; TCRdb stores in-frame clones only, minus some. The repertoire has around 650,000 clones, around 11% of them found once; the top ten carry more than 0.1%. Whole-study results and caveats: Shorter templates might be favored by PCR, equally in patients and controls. Shorter TCRB CDR3s, moderately but significantly so, were found in Type 1 diabetes patients in all four CD4+ subsets.

The sequenced sample was naive CD4+ T cells from blood. The clonotype originates from a man aged 25-45 years with type 1 diabetes.

This chain's CDR3 is CASRQGVNTGELFF. DNA of the CDR3: TGCGCCAGCAGACAGGGAGTGAACACCGGGGAGCTGTTTTTT. The V call is TRBV5-1, the J call TRBJ2-2, with a possible D match to TRBD1 (6 bases). The germline V gene has CDR1 SGHRS and CDR2 YFSETQ. Between the trimmed V and J ends, which lost 5 bases and 1 base, there was a span of 9 bases. The CDR3 is 14 residues long.